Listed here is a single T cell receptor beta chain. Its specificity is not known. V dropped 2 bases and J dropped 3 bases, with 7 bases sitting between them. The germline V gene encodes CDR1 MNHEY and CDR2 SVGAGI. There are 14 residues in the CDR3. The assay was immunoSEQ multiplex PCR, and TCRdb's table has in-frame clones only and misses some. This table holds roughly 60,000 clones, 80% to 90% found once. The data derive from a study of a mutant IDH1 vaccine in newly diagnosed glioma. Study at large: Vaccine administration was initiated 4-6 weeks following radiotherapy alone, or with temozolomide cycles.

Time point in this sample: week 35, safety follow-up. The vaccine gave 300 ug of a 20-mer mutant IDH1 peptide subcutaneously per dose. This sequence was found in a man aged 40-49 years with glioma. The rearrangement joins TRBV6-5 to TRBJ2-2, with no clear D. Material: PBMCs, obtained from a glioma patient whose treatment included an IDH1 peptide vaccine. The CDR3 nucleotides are TGTGCCAGCAGTTACAACCGAGACACCGGGGAGCTGTTTTTT. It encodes CASSYNRDTGELFF.